The next 13 T cell receptor beta chains were all read from a single sample in a study of neurological immune-mediated disorders. TCRdb redid the calling of the 5' RACE reads with MiXCR, one entry per CDR3 protein. Seen here are 45,000 to 55,000 distinct CDR3 sequences, approximately 10% observed once, and the top ten hold around 20%. Material: PBMCs. Receptors were obtained from a woman aged 40-49 years with HTLV-1-associated myelopathy (HAM/TSP).

This clonotype came up many times. The chain is built from TRBV9 and TRBJ2-2; TRBD2 aligns across 8 bases. The CDR3 has 16 residues. CDR1 is SGDLS, CDR2 YYNGEE, per germline. V was pared by 3 bases and J by 1 base, with 5 bases of the junction left unmatched. Here the CDR3 DNA reads TGTGCCAGCAGCGCAAAACTAGCGGAGAACACCGGGGAGCTGTTTTTT. Translating it yields CASSAKLAENTGELFF.

This clonotype was counted many times. The CDR3 spells CSVIGQPEAFF. The CDR3 DNA follows: TGCAGCGTCATAGGACAGCCTGAAGCTTTCTTT. The J gene is TRBJ1-1, the V gene TRBV29-1; a possible D gene is TRBD1 (6 bases). Germline loops: CDR1 SQVTM, CDR2 ANQGSEA. The length of the CDR3 is 11 residues. V dropped 6 bases and J dropped 6 bases, with 11 bases sitting between them.

This clonotype showed up many times. The chain has TRBV30 and TRBJ1-1, with TRBD1 matching over 8 bases. The germline V gene encodes CDR1 GTSNPN and CDR2 SVGIG (reference sequence). The CDR3 is 13 residues long. V lost 0 bases, J lost 6 bases, and 3 bases stayed unmatched. The CDR3 loop is CAWSVDRGAEAFF. CDR3 bases: TGTGCCTGGAGTGTTGACAGGGGAGCTGAAGCTTTCTTT. The complete variable domain, with remaining parts taken from reference TRBV30 and TRBJ1-1, reads SQTIHQWPATLVQPVGSPLSLECTVEGTSNPNLYWYRQAAGRGLQLLFYSVGIGQISSEVPQNLSASRPQDRQFILSSKKLLLSDSGFYLCAWSVDRGAEAFFGQGTRLTVV.

Ten or more counts support this clonotype. The chain recombines TRBV5-5 with TRBJ2-5; 8 bases line up with TRBD1. Germline-derived CDR1 and CDR2 are SGHKS and YYEKEE (reference sequence). The ends lost 4 bases at V and 4 bases at J; junction bases unmatched: 9. The CDR3 loop spans 15 amino acids. The CDR3 sequence is CASSHQTGVTETQYF. As DNA, the CDR3 is TGTGCCAGCAGCCATCAGACAGGGGTAACAGAGACCCAGTACTTC.

This clonotype was found many times. The chain links TRBV6-2 or TRBV6-3 to TRBJ1-2; D may be TRBD1 (6 bases). V lost 4 bases and J lost 7, with 16 bases in between. The CDR3 consists of 14 residues. Germline V CDR1 and CDR2: MNHEY, SVGEGT. CDR3 DNA sequence: TGTGCCAGCAGTTTTTCGACCAGGGGAGCTGGCTACACCTTC. It translates to CASSFSTRGAGYTF.

This clonotype was counted many times. CDR3 sequence: CSAQDGINYGYTF. The CDR3 DNA is TGCAGCGCCCAAGACGGGATAAACTATGGCTACACCTTC. The gene calls are TRBV29-1 and TRBJ1-2; D gene uncertain. The CDR3 is 13 amino acids. The germline CDR1 and CDR2 sequences are SQVTM and ANQGSEA. V lost 7 bases and J 2 bases, leaving 14 bases between the germline ends.

The rearrangement joins TRBV4-1 to TRBJ2-7; D is perhaps TRBD1 or TRBD2 (5 bases each). The CDR3 contains 18 residues. Germline V CDR1 and CDR2: MGHRA, YSYEKL. Trimming removed 4 bases from V and 3 bases from J, with 25 bases in between. As DNA, the CDR3 is TGCGCCAGCAGCCGCACCAGGTCGGGGCGTATCGTTCTCTACGAGCAGTACTTC. This sequence encodes CASSRTRSGRIVLYEQYF.

This clonotype was seen many times. This chain uses TRBV7-2 with TRBJ1-1, with TRBD1 matching 8 bases. The CDR3 has 17 residues. The junction had 11 bases not matched to a gene; V was cut back by 4 bases and J by 1 base. Germline loops: CDR1 SGHTA, CDR2 FQGNSA. CDR3 sequence (DNA): TGTGCCAGCAGCTCAAGCCCCTACAGGGGGTCGAACACTGAAGCTTTCTTT. Amino acids: CASSSSPYRGSNTEAFF. Full variable domain (remainder filled in from reference TRBV7-2 and TRBJ1-1): GAGVSQSPSNKVTEKGKDVELRCDPISGHTALYWYRQSLGQGLEFLIYFQGNSAPDKSGLPSDRFSAERTGGSVSTLTIQRTQQEDSAVYLCASSSSPYRGSNTEAFFGQGTRLTVV.

This clonotype appeared many times. J is TRBJ1-1 and V is TRBV29-1; D possibly corresponds to TRBD1 (5 bases). The germline CDR1 and CDR2 sequences are SQVTM and ANQGSEA. This CDR3 comprises 13 residues. Trimming shortened V by 4 bases and J by 0 bases, and 9 bases separated the two germline ends. The CDR3 DNA reads TGCAGCGTTGTAAGGGGAATGAACACTGAAGCTTTCTTT. This codes for CSVVRGMNTEAFF.

This clonotype was detected ten times or more. This sequence joins TRBV19 and TRBJ1-1; D call uncertain. The V end lost 5 bases, the J end lost 1 base, and 2 bases lay between the germline ends. Germline V gives CDR1 LNHDA, CDR2 SQIVND (reference sequence). CDR3 length equals 11 residues. The CDR3 sequence: CASSANTEAFF. The CDR3 bases are TGTGCCAGTAGTGCGAACACTGAAGCTTTCTTT.

This clonotype was seen ten or more times. The J gene is TRBJ1-2, the V gene TRBV15; weak D call: TRBD1 (6 bases). The CDR3 has 14 residues. Germline V gene lookup returns CDR1 LNHNV and CDR2 YYDKDF (reference sequence). V was shortened by 0 bases and J by 9 bases, with 14 bases between the two germline ends. DNA for the CDR3: TGTGCCACCAGCAGAGACCTTTCCGGGACAAGCTACACCTTC. Translation gives CATSRDLSGTSYTF.

The chain combines TRBV30 with TRBJ2-2, with D maybe TRBD1 (6 bases). The V end lost 6 bases, the J end lost 5 bases, and 13 bases lay between the germline ends. The germline V gene encodes CDR1 GTSNPN and CDR2 SVGIG (reference sequence). The CDR3 totals 13 residues. The CDR3 DNA sequence: TGTGCCTGCTTACCACAGGGAACCGGGGAGCTGTTTTTT. It encodes CACLPQGTGELFF.

There are a few counts of this clonotype. The chain joins TRBV5-1 to TRBJ2-1; D remains unclear. V was clipped by 0 bases and J by 1 base, with 8 bases between them. CDR1 is SGHRS, CDR2 YFSETQ, per germline. The CDR3 loop spans 15 amino acids. CDR3 in amino acids: CASSLGFFSYNEQFF. CDR3 DNA: TGCGCCAGCAGCTTGGGCTTTTTTTCCTACAATGAGCAGTTCTTC.